Listed here are 27 T cell receptor beta chains from one sample, sequenced in a study of untreated major depressive disorder. Findings and limits, study-wide: Depressed patients' CD4+ T cells carried increased TRBV05-01 (Vbeta 5.1) usage versus control CD4+ T cells.

Sequencing used immunoSEQ multiplex PCR; TCRdb keeps in-frame clones, though not all of them. The sample holds under 25,000 clones, 80% to 95% seen once. For these TCRs, the target antigens are not known. The material sequenced was CD4+ T cells from PBMCs. These receptors came from a woman in her forties with major depressive disorder.

V gene TRBV7-9 combines with J gene TRBJ1-1; TRBD1 is a possible D gene (6 bases). V lost 5 bases and J lost 4, with 17 bases in between. The length of the CDR3 is 15 residues. CDR1 SEHNR and CDR2 FQNEAQ come from the germline V gene (reference sequence). CDR3 sequence reads: CASSPTGNGGTEAFF. The CDR3 region has the DNA TGTGCCAGCAGCCCTACAGGGAACGGAGGCACTGAAGCTTTCTTT.

DNA of the CDR3: TGTGCCAGCTCGGCCGGGAGTGGTCCCGAAGACTCACCCCTCCACTTT. Translation: CASSAGSGPEDSPLHF. J is TRBJ1-6 and V is TRBV9, with D unclear. Germline CDR1 and CDR2: SGDLS and YYNGEE. V was cut by 7 bases and J by 10 bases, with 24 bases left in between. The CDR3 has 16 amino acids.

This chain links TRBV6-5 with TRBJ2-7; TRBD2 is a possible D gene (6 bases). V lost 2 bases and J 2 bases, leaving 13 bases between the germline ends. The CDR3 contains 15 residues. Per the germline V gene, CDR1 is MNHEY and CDR2 is SVGAGI. The DNA of the CDR3 is TGTGCCAGCAGTTACCGCGGGGACTCTGCCTACGAGCAGTACTTC. It translates to CASSYRGDSAYEQYF.

The chain has TRBV5-1 and TRBJ1-2; 9 bases line up with TRBD1. The germline V gene has CDR1 SGHRS and CDR2 YFSETQ. V gave up 3 bases and J gave up 4 bases; unmatched junction bases: 7. This CDR3 is built from 15 residues. DNA of the CDR3: TGCGCCAGCAGCTCACAGGGGGCCCGCGGCTATGGCTACACCTTC. It specifies CASSSQGARGYGYTF.

This chain links TRBV7-6 with TRBJ2-7; 10 nucleotides align to TRBD1. J gave up 1 base and V 5 bases, and 5 bases lay outside the gene matches. The germline CDR1 and CDR2 sequences are SGHVS and FNYEAQ. The CDR3 is 15 amino acids. The CDR3 DNA follows: TGTGCCAGCAGCCTGGGACAGGGGAGATCCTACGAGCAGTACTTC. Translated, it gives CASSLGQGRSYEQYF. The full variable domain, its missing parts supplied by reference TRBV7-6 and TRBJ2-7, is GAGVSQSPRYKVTKRGQDVALRCDPISGHVSLYWYRQALGQGPEFLTYFNYEAQQDKSGLPNDRFSAERPEGSISTLTIQRTEQRDSAMYRCASSLGQGRSYEQYFGPGTRLTVT.

The genes are TRBV19 and TRBJ2-5; 7 bases agree with TRBD2. The trim removed 8 bases at V and 9 bases at J, leaving 15 bases unmatched. CDR3 length equals 14 residues. CDR1 is LNHDA and CDR2 is SQIVND in the germline V gene (reference sequence). The CDR3 spells CASGAGLGKGAQYF. DNA for the CDR3: TGTGCCAGTGGAGCGGGACTCGGAAAAGGGGCCCAGTACTTC.

The genes are TRBV5-1 and TRBJ1-4, with 7 bases fitting TRBD1. Germline values: CDR1 SGHRS, CDR2 YFSETQ. J gave up 4 bases and V 0 bases, and 6 bases lay outside the gene matches. This CDR3 has 16 residues. For the CDR3, the DNA is TGCGCCAGCAGCTTGGGTCGGGGGGACAGTAATGAAAAACTGTTTTTT. Amino acids: CASSLGRGDSNEKLFF.

V and J are TRBV2 and TRBJ2-5, with D possibly TRBD2 on 5 matching bases. CDR3 length equals 13 residues. Trimming removed 5 bases at V and 5 bases at J, with 12 bases between. Germline CDR1 and CDR2: SNHLY and FYNNEI. Here the CDR3 DNA reads TGTGCCAGCAGTACGAGCGGTGGGGAGACCCAGTACTTC. Translation: CASSTSGGETQYF.

This clone has only a few counts. V usage is TRBV6-1 and J usage is TRBJ1-4; possibly TRBD1 for D (5 bases). The CDR3 consists of 15 residues. The V gene lost 1 base and the J gene lost 3 bases, with 9 bases spanning the gap. Germline V gene sequence: CDR1 MNHNS, CDR2 SASEGT. CDR3 nucleotides: TGTGCCAGCAGTGAAGATCCAGGGCCTAATGAAAAACTGTTTTTT. Translated, it gives CASSEDPGPNEKLFF.

This chain links TRBV5-1 with TRBJ2-6; a weak D match, TRBD1 (7 bases). This CDR3 is built from 17 residues. Per germline, CDR1 SGHRS and CDR2 YFSETQ. V was pared by 1 base and J by 2 bases, with 13 bases between. CDR3 sequence reads: CASSLRPGGTGANVLTF. CDR3 coding DNA: TGCGCCAGCAGCTTGCGCCCAGGGGGGACTGGGGCCAACGTCCTGACTTTC.

The chain links TRBV5-1 to TRBJ1-1; 9 positions match TRBD1. The V gene's germline CDR1 is SGHRS and CDR2 YFSETQ. The CDR3 is 13 amino acids. V lost 2 bases, J lost 7 bases, and 3 bases stayed unmatched. CDR3 sequence: CASSFRDRDEAFF. The CDR3 nucleotides read TGCGCCAGCAGCTTCCGGGACAGGGATGAAGCTTTCTTT.

The rearrangement links TRBV5-1 to TRBJ2-1, with TRBD2 identical over 14 bases. CDR3 length: 17 residues. J lost 2 bases, V lost 4 bases, and 5 bases had no gene match. Germline CDR1 SGHRS, CDR2 YFSETQ. The CDR3 sequence is CASSPGLAGGPYNEQFF. The CDR3, as DNA: TGCGCCAGCAGCCCAGGACTAGCGGGGGGCCCCTACAATGAGCAGTTCTTC.

This chain uses TRBV7-9 with TRBJ1-1; 9 bases map to TRBD1. Losses at the gene ends were 2 bases for V and 11 bases for J; bases not matched to a gene: 0. CDR3 length: 11 residues. Germline V gene sequence: CDR1 SEHNR, CDR2 FQNEAQ (reference sequence). The CDR3 spells CASSLTGGAFF. The CDR3 nucleotides read TGTGCCAGCAGCTTAACAGGGGGCGCTTTCTTT. Together with reference TRBV7-9 and TRBJ1-1, the CDR3 gives the full variable domain: DTGVSQNPRHKITKRGQNVTFRCDPISEHNRLYWYRQTLGQGPEFLTYFQNEAQLEKSRLLSDRFSAERPKGSFSTLEIQRTEQGDSAMYLCASSLTGGAFFGQGTRLTVV.

V is TRBV6-1 and J is TRBJ1-1; D possibly corresponds to TRBD1 (5 bases). V lost 6 bases and J lost 6, with 11 bases in between. Germline lookup yields CDR1 MNHNS and CDR2 SASEGT. There are 12 residues in the CDR3. CDR3 DNA sequence: TGTGCCAGCAGCCCCCAGACAGCTGAAGCTTTCTTT. Encoded protein: CASSPQTAEAFF.

The chain combines TRBV29-1 with TRBJ2-3; the D is unclear. The V end lost 5 bases, the J end lost 1 base, and 13 bases lay between the germline ends. The length of the CDR3 is 14 residues. CDR1 and CDR2 from the germline V gene are SQVTM and ANQGSEA. CDR3 in amino acids: CSVRFIGGTDTQYF. The DNA for the CDR3 is TGCAGCGTTCGTTTTATAGGTGGCACAGATACGCAGTATTTT.

The chain employs TRBV27 and TRBJ2-1; TRBD2 might be the D (6 bases). Per germline, CDR1 MNHEY and CDR2 SMNVEV (reference sequence). There are 13 residues in the CDR3. Trimming shortened V by 5 bases and J by 6 bases, and 11 bases separated the two germline ends. CDR3 nucleotide sequence: TGTGCCAGCAGTATATGGGGGGTCAATGAGCAGTTCTTC. Residues: CASSIWGVNEQFF.

The V call is TRBV4-3, the J call TRBJ1-1; D is possibly TRBD1 (5 bases). The CDR3 extends over 15 amino acids. Germline CDR1 and CDR2: LGHNA and YSLEER. V was trimmed by 3 bases and J by 3 bases, leaving 14 bases between them. This CDR3 is CASSQATRGDTEAFF. As DNA, the CDR3 is TGCGCCAGCAGCCAGGCCACGAGGGGAGACACTGAAGCTTTCTTT.

The chain recombines TRBV5-6 with TRBJ2-7, with 8 bases aligning to TRBD2. The CDR3 sequence is 15 residues long. Germline assignment: CDR1 SGHDT and CDR2 YYEEEE. V shed 4 bases, J shed 2 bases, and the junction held 8 bases outside the gene matches. CDR3 DNA sequence: TGTGCCAGCAGCCCGACCCCGGGACTAGCCTACGAGCAGTACGTC. Residues: CASSPTPGLAYEQYV.

This chain joins TRBV6-1 and TRBJ1-5; no clear D. With 5 bases removed from V and 7 bases from J, the gap between germline ends came to 18 bases. CDR3 length equals 15 residues. CDR1 MNHNS and CDR2 SASEGT come from the germline V gene. CDR3 residues: CASSTRASMEQPQHF. CDR3 nucleotide sequence: TGTGCCAGCAGTACGCGGGCCAGCATGGAACAGCCCCAGCATTTT.

The chain has TRBV9 and TRBJ2-3; 8 bases are a match to TRBD2. From germline, CDR1 is SGDLS and CDR2 YYNGEE. The length of the CDR3 is 14 residues. Germline trimming cut 4 bases from V and 5 bases from J; bases unmatched to any gene: 6. CDR3 protein: CASSPRLAKDTQYF. The CDR3 region has the DNA TGTGCCAGCAGCCCACGACTAGCGAAAGATACGCAGTATTTT.

CDR3 coding DNA: TGTGCCATCCGACAGGGGTCGCTCGACACTGAAGCTTTCTTT. Protein sequence: CAIRQGSLDTEAFF. The chain employs TRBV10-3 and TRBJ1-1; 8 nucleotides align to TRBD1. J gave up 3 bases and V 8 bases, and 8 bases lay outside the gene matches. Looked up from germline, CDR1 is ENHRY and CDR2 is SYGVKD. CDR3 length: 14 amino acids.

V and J are TRBV6-1 and TRBJ2-3; a possible D gene is TRBD2 (6 bases). With 2 bases removed from V and 5 bases from J, the gap between germline ends came to 14 bases. CDR3 length: 15 amino acids. Germline loops: CDR1 MNHNS, CDR2 SASEGT. CDR3 DNA sequence: TGTGCCAGCAGTGAAAATCCCCTAGCGAGAGATACGCAGTATTTT. It translates to CASSENPLARDTQYF.

The chain uses TRBV4-1 and TRBJ2-3, with a possible D match to TRBD2 (6 bases). Trimming removed 4 bases at V and 4 bases at J, with 15 bases between. This CDR3 has 15 amino acids. Germline CDR1 reads MGHRA; CDR2 reads YSYEKL. As DNA, the CDR3 is TGCGCCAGCAGCCCGGAGGGGTATCAAGCAGATACGCAGTATTTT. Amino acid sequence: CASSPEGYQADTQYF.

The table lists this clone with a count of one. The chain joins TRBV4-1 to TRBJ1-1; D perhaps matches TRBD1 (6 bases). The germline V and J ends were trimmed by 8 bases and 1 base, with 17 bases remaining between them. The CDR3 consists of 15 residues. Germline CDR1 MGHRA, CDR2 YSYEKL. CDR3 residues: CASAQLGGKNTEAFF. In DNA, the CDR3 is TGCGCCAGCGCCCAACTGGGGGGCAAGAACACTGAAGCTTTCTTT.

The chain has TRBV4-1 and TRBJ1-1; the D gene is possibly TRBD1 (5 bases). Germline V gives CDR1 MGHRA, CDR2 YSYEKL. V was trimmed by 4 bases and J by 1 base, leaving 10 bases between them. There are 14 residues in the CDR3. The CDR3 loop is CASSLGLGNTEAFF. Here the CDR3 DNA reads TGCGCCAGCAGCCTGGGACTTGGGAACACTGAAGCTTTCTTT.

The chain combines TRBV15 with TRBJ2-5, with TRBD2 matching 7 bases. Per germline, CDR1 LNHNV and CDR2 YYDKDF (reference sequence). Trimming at V came to 0 bases and at J to 5 bases, leaving 9 bases not matched to a gene. This CDR3 is 16 amino acids long. The CDR3 loop reads CATSRDPLGGTETQYF. The CDR3 bases are TGTGCCACCAGCAGAGATCCCCTGGGGGGGACGGAGACCCAGTACTTC.

The chain recombines TRBV5-1 with TRBJ1-1; TRBD1 matches 8 bases. The CDR3 consists of 16 residues. Trimming at V came to 5 bases and at J to 1 base, leaving 10 bases not matched to a gene. The germline CDR1 and CDR2 sequences are SGHRS and YFSETQ. CDR3 sequence: CASRQAYRGRNTEAFF. The CDR3 coding sequence is TGCGCCAGCAGACAGGCCTACAGGGGGAGGAACACTGAAGCTTTCTTT.